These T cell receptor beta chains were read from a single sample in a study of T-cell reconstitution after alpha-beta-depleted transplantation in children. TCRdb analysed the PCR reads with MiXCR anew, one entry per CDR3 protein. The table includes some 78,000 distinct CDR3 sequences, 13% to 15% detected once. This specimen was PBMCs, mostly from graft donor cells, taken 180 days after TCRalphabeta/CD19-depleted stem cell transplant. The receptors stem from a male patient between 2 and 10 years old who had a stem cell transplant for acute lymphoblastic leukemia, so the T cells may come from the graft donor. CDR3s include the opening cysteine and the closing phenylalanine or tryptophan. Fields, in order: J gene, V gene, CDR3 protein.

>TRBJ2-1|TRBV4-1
CASSPGRAGGYNEQFF
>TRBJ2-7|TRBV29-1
CSVRQGGVTYEQYF
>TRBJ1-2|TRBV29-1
CSALRPEGYTF
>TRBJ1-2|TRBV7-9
CASSSRTGNYGYTF
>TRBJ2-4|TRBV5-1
CASSPSGGRGNIQYF
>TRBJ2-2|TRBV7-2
CASSSGQGATGELFF
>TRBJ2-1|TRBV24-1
CATKNSGRFYNEQFF
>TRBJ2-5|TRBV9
CASSISQGGETQYF
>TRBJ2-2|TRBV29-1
CSVWDRVNTGELFF
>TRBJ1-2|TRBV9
CASSEGDRGDYGYTF
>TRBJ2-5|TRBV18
CASSPGGRQETQYF
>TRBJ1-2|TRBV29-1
CSAQDPYGYTF
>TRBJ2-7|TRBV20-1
CSTGQNSYEQYF
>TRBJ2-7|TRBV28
CASSTKGSEQYF
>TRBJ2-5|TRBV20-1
CSARIAGDFQETQYF
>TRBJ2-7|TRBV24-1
CATSDYGTEYF
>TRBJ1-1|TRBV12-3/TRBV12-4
CASSLTENTEAFF
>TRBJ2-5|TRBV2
CASSEATAIEGTQYF
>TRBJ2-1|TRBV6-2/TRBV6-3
CASSRLNRDNEQFF
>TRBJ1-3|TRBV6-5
CASSYSLRLDTIYF
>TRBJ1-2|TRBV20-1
CSALGTAIYGYTF
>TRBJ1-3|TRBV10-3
CAISEFQKGRSGNTIYF
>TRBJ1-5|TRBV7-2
CASRGDRGFNGPQHF